This TCR beta chain was identified in a study of T cells in Graves' hyperthyroidism and ophthalmopathy. Regarding the study as a whole: In blood, most of the thyroid clonotypes expanded above 0.001 were also present.

Using RNA transcripts as the source, TCR beta CDR3 regions were amplified. Carried out on the TCR CDR3, a first-round RT-PCR used the HTBI primer set. TCRdb reanalysed the multiplex PCR reads using MiXCR and keeps one entry per CDR3 protein. Of 300,000 to 400,000 distinct CDR3 sequences in the sample, about 20% are singletons; the top ten hold around 54%. Many counts were recorded for this clonotype. The target antigen is unknown. The definition of stable Graves' hyperthyroidism was no ophthalmopathy progression within 18 months. Aged 18 to 65, the patients had hyperthyroidism that was newly diagnosed and had lasted under 2 months. The sample was blood. The receptor was derived from a woman aged 50 to 65 with Graves' hyperthyroidism.

The CDR3 DNA follows: TGTGCCAGCAGTTTATGGGACGGCCTTAGCAATCAGCCCCAGCATTTT. This gives the protein CASSLWDGLSNQPQHF. The rearrangement uses TRBV28 and TRBJ1-5, with D uncertain. The V and J ends lost 0 bases and 0 bases respectively, with 9 bases between them. The CDR3 runs 16 residues. Germline V gene data show CDR1 as MDHEN and CDR2 as SYDVKM.